Below are 24 T cell receptor beta chains sequenced from a single sample in a study of siplizumab effects on memory and regulatory T cells. Cocultured for 6 to 7 days at 37°C were the mixed lymphocyte reaction cells. Profiled with immunoSEQ multiplex PCR; TCRdb holds only in-frame clones, not every one. The data show 7,700 or so clones, 36% seen once. The antigens these receptors bind are not known. Sequenced material: CFSE-low (dividing) CD8+ T cells sorted from an allogeneic mixed lymphocyte reaction. The source is a human donor in good health; the cells came from an allogeneic mixed lymphocyte reaction.

The chain recombines TRBV4-3 with TRBJ2-7; possible D gene TRBD1, 6 bases. The CDR3 consists of 14 residues. From germline, CDR1 is LGHNA and CDR2 YSLEER. Between the trimmed V and J ends, which lost 1 base and 3 bases, there was a span of 10 bases. CDR3 sequence reads: CASSQVQGRYEQYF. The CDR3 DNA reads as TGCGCCAGCAGCCAAGTTCAGGGGCGCTACGAGCAGTACTTC.

The chain joins TRBV4-3 to TRBJ2-2; weak D call: TRBD1 (6 bases). The V gene lost 7 bases and the J gene lost 1 base, with 10 bases spanning the gap. Per germline, CDR1 LGHNA and CDR2 YSLEER. CDR3 length equals 14 residues. The CDR3 nucleotides are TGCGCCAGCACCGGGACAATGAACACCGGGGAGCTGTTTTTT. Protein sequence: CASTGTMNTGELFF.

This clone was recorded a few times. The chain is built from TRBV2 and TRBJ2-5; D is perhaps TRBD2 (6 bases). The CDR3 length is 14 residues. Between the trimmed V and J ends, which lost 3 bases and 5 bases, there was a span of 13 bases. Germline V gene sequence: CDR1 SNHLY, CDR2 FYNNEI. The CDR3 nucleotides read TGTGCCAGCAGTGACCCGGGAGAGGGGGAGACCCAGTACTTC. This sequence encodes CASSDPGEGETQYF.

V and J are TRBV11-2 and TRBJ2-7; D uncertain. V was pared by 1 base and J by 2 bases, with 9 bases between. Germline V gene lookup returns CDR1 SGHAT and CDR2 FQNNGV. The CDR3 sequence is 14 residues long. The CDR3 reads CASSLVERPYEQYF. The DNA for the CDR3 is TGTGCCAGCAGCTTAGTTGAGCGTCCCTACGAGCAGTACTTC.

Turning to this clone: It is unclear where the CDR3 begins or ends on the DNA, so no DNA is shown, and the CDR3 is as TCRdb lists it. The CDR3 reads CASGFGPGYGYTF. V gene TRBV12-5 combines with J gene TRBJ1-2. From its first to its last residue, the CDR3 has 13 amino acids. Germline V gene data show CDR1 as LGHNT and CDR2 as FRNRAP.

By frequency in the sample, this clone is medium-sized (0.01 to 0.1%). The V call is TRBV28, the J call TRBJ1-1, with a possible D match to TRBD1 (6 bases). The V and J ends lost 5 bases and 3 bases respectively, with 13 bases between them. The germline V gene has CDR1 MDHEN and CDR2 SYDVKM. The CDR3 runs 14 residues. This CDR3 is CASSKRQVYTEAFF. The CDR3 DNA follows: TGTGCCAGCAGTAAGAGACAGGTTTACACTGAAGCTTTCTTT.

The CDR3 DNA follows: TGTGCCAGCAGCGTACAGGGTCCCTACGAGCAGTACTTC. Translation: CASSVQGPYEQYF. The chain combines TRBV11-2 with TRBJ2-7; possibly TRBD1 for D (6 bases). Germline CDR1 is SGHAT and CDR2 is FQNNGV. This CDR3 comprises 13 residues. Trimming shortened V by 5 bases and J by 2 bases, and 10 bases separated the two germline ends.

In its sample, this clone is medium-sized. The genes are TRBV7-3 and TRBJ2-1; TRBD2 aligns across 9 bases. With 5 bases clipped from V and 2 bases from J, the junction kept 4 bases outside the gene matches. The CDR3 is 15 amino acids. Germline V gene lookup returns CDR1 SGHTA and CDR2 FQGTGA. The CDR3 coding sequence is TGTGCCAGCAGCCTACTAGCGGGTACCTACAATGAGCAGTTCTTC. Residues: CASSLLAGTYNEQFF.

The chain links TRBV4-3 to TRBJ2-1; no clear D gene. V was shortened by 5 bases and J by 0 bases, with 11 bases between the two germline ends. This CDR3 has 15 residues. Germline assignment: CDR1 LGHNA and CDR2 YSLEER. The CDR3 sequence is CASSANPSSYNEQFF. DNA of the CDR3: TGCGCCAGCAGCGCTAACCCCAGCTCCTACAATGAGCAGTTCTTC.

This clone was recorded a few times. The chain carries TRBV6-5 and TRBJ2-3; 13 nucleotides agree with TRBD2. The trim removed 6 bases at V and 1 base at J, leaving 1 base unmatched. CDR1 and CDR2 (germline): MNHEY, SVGAGI. The CDR3 extends over 15 amino acids. The chain's CDR3 is CASSGLAGGTDTQYF. DNA for the CDR3: TGTGCCAGCAGCGGACTAGCGGGAGGCACAGATACGCAGTATTTT.

The chain links TRBV28 to TRBJ2-1, with 11 bases fitting TRBD2. The CDR3 runs to 16 residues. Germline V gives CDR1 MDHEN, CDR2 SYDVKM. V was clipped by 6 bases and J by 4 bases; unmatched bases: 8. The chain's CDR3 is CASRSIRLAGYNEQFF. The CDR3 DNA reads TGTGCCAGCAGATCTATTCGACTAGCGGGGTACAATGAGCAGTTCTTC.

This chain joins TRBV9 and TRBJ2-7, with D unresolved. The CDR3 runs 12 residues. CDR1 and CDR2 from the germline V gene are SGDLS and YYNGEE. Trimming removed 3 bases from V and 3 bases from J, with 7 bases in between. The CDR3 DNA reads TGTGCCAGCAGCGGAAGACTCTACGAGCAGTACTTC. Its protein is CASSGRLYEQYF.

This clone was seen at least ten times. The chain has TRBV4-1 and TRBJ1-4; no reliable D call. The V end lost 2 bases, the J end lost 8 bases, and 12 bases lay between the germline ends. This CDR3 has 14 residues. CDR1 is MGHRA, CDR2 YSYEKL, per germline. CDR3 region: CASSQLDGGEKLFF. The CDR3 bases are TGCGCCAGCAGCCAACTGGACGGTGGGGAAAAACTGTTTTTT.

This clone was detected ten times or more. The V and J genes are TRBV4-3 and TRBJ2-3; 8 nucleotides match TRBD2. The V and J ends lost 1 base and 10 bases, in that order; junction bases with no gene match: 10. The CDR3 extends over 15 amino acids. Per the germline V gene, CDR1 is LGHNA and CDR2 is YSLEER. CDR3 amino acids: CASSQGSGRGGSQYF. CDR3 bases: TGCGCCAGCAGCCAAGGCAGCGGGCGCGGGGGGTCGCAGTATTTT.

The table lists this clone with a few counts. This chain links TRBV4-2 with TRBJ1-1, with D perhaps matching TRBD1 (5 bases). The germline gives CDR1 LGHNA, CDR2 YNFKEQ. The CDR3 runs to 14 residues. The V and J ends lost 0 bases and 11 bases respectively, with 16 bases between them. CDR3 sequence: CASSQDQGGVTAFF. The CDR3 DNA reads as TGTGCCAGCAGCCAAGATCAGGGAGGGGTTACGGCTTTCTTT.

This chain uses TRBV4-2 with TRBJ2-3, with 15 bases lining up with TRBD2. V dropped 1 base and J dropped 3; count of bases not matched to a gene: 5. In germline, CDR1 is LGHNA, CDR2 YNFKEQ. There are 18 residues in the CDR3. CDR3 protein: CASSQVGLAGGWTDTQYF. The DNA of the CDR3 is TGTGCCAGCAGCCAAGTCGGACTAGCGGGAGGGTGGACAGATACGCAGTATTTT.

The chain has TRBV7-3 and TRBJ2-3, with 9 bases matching TRBD2. The germline V gene encodes CDR1 SGHTA and CDR2 FQGTGA. The ends lost 2 bases at V and 7 bases at J; junction bases unmatched: 7. There are 15 residues in the CDR3. The CDR3 sequence: CASSLDVSGSYTQYF. The CDR3 DNA is TGTGCCAGCAGCTTAGATGTTAGCGGGAGTTATACGCAGTATTTT.

Relative to its sample, this clone is medium-sized (0.01 to 0.1%). The J gene is TRBJ2-1, the V gene TRBV7-8; D gene unclear. CDR1 is SGHVS and CDR2 is FQNEAQ in the germline V gene. Trimming pared 2 bases from V and 8 bases from J, leaving 13 bases between. The CDR3 spans 14 residues. The chain's CDR3 is CASSLKPASDEQFF. The CDR3 DNA sequence: TGTGCCAGCAGCTTAAAACCAGCGTCGGATGAGCAGTTCTTC. Using reference TRBV7-8 and TRBJ2-1 for the parts outside the CDR3, the full variable domain is GAGVSQSPRYKVAKRGQDVALRCDPISGHVSLFWYQQALGQGPEFLTYFQNEAQLDKSGLPSDRFFAERPEGSVSTLKIQRTQQEDSAVYLCASSLKPASDEQFFGPGTRLTVL.

The chain joins TRBV6-5 to TRBJ2-7, with D perhaps being TRBD1 or TRBD2 (5 bases each). In germline, CDR1 is MNHEY, CDR2 SVGAGI. The CDR3 consists of 14 residues. Trimming took 5 bases from V and 3 from J, leaving 14 bases between them. The CDR3 loop is CASSDTGTHYEQYF. CDR3 nucleotide sequence: TGTGCCAGCAGTGACACCGGGACCCACTACGAGCAGTACTTC.

In DNA, the CDR3 is TGTGCCAGCAGCGAAGTAGCGGGATTCACCGGGGAGCTGTTTTTT. Translation gives CASSEVAGFTGELFF. The rearrangement links TRBV7-9 to TRBJ2-2; TRBD2 aligns across 8 bases. V was pared by 5 bases and J by 4 bases, with 6 bases of the junction left unmatched. The germline V gene has CDR1 SEHNR and CDR2 FQNEAQ (reference sequence). The CDR3 extends over 15 amino acids.

V is TRBV7-2 and J is TRBJ2-1, with 11 bases identical to TRBD2. With 6 bases clipped from V and 9 bases from J, the junction kept 10 bases outside the gene matches. This CDR3 has 15 amino acids. Germline CDR1 reads SGHTA; CDR2 reads FQGNSA. The CDR3 loop reads CASRNSGRAYGEQFF. The CDR3 nucleotides read TGTGCCAGCAGGAATAGCGGGAGGGCCTACGGTGAGCAGTTCTTC.

Only a few counts were recorded for this clone. The rearrangement uses TRBV6-1 and TRBJ2-7; no clear D gene. The CDR3 extends over 10 amino acids. CDR1 and CDR2 from the germline V gene are MNHNS and SASEGT. Trimming took 8 bases from V and 2 from J, leaving 4 bases between them. The CDR3 loop reads CASGTYEQYF. In DNA, the CDR3 is TGTGCCAGCGGGACCTACGAGCAGTACTTC.

This clone was found a few times. The chain is built from TRBV5-4 and TRBJ2-7, with 7 bases lining up with TRBD2. The V segment lost 1 base and the J segment 5 bases; nucleotides outside the gene matches: 6. The germline gives CDR1 SGHNT, CDR2 YYREEE (reference sequence). The length of the CDR3 is 14 residues. The CDR3 reads CASSLSGGRNEQYF. For the CDR3, the DNA is TGTGCCAGCAGCTTGTCGGGGGGAAGAAACGAGCAGTACTTC.

The rearrangement uses TRBV6-1 and TRBJ1-3; D may be TRBD1 (5 bases). The germline V gene has CDR1 MNHNS and CDR2 SASEGT. V dropped 5 bases and J dropped 12 bases, with 14 bases sitting between them. CDR3 length: 12 amino acids. The CDR3 protein is CASSRAGVDIYF. The CDR3 nucleotides read TGTGCCAGCAGTCGTGCGGGGGTTGACATATATTTT.